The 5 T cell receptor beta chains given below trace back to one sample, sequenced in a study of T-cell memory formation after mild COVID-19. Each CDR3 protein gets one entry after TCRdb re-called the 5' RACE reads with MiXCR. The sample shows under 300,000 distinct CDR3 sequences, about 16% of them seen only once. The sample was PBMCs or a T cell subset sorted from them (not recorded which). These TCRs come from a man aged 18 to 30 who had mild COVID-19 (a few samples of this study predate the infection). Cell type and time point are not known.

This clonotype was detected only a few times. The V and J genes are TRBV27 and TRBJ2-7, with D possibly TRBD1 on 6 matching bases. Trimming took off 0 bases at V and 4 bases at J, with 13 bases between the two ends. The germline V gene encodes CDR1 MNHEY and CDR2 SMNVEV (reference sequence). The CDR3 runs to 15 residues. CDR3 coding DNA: TGTGCCAGCAGTTTATCCGGACAGATAGAGTACGAGCAGTACTTC. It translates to CASSLSGQIEYEQYF.

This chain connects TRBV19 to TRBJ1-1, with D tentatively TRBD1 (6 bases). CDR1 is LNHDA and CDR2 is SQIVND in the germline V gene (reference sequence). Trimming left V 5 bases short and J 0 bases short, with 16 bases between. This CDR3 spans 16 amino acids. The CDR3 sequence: CASSSPGGGLNTEAFF. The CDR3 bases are TGTGCCAGTAGTTCTCCGGGCGGGGGCCTGAACACTGAAGCTTTCTTT.

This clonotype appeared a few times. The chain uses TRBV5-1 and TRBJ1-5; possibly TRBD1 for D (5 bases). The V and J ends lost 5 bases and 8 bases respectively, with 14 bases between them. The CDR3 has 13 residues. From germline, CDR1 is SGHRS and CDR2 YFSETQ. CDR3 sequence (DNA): TGCGCCAGCAGAAAGGACACCAAGGAGCCCCAGCATTTT. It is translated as CASRKDTKEPQHF.

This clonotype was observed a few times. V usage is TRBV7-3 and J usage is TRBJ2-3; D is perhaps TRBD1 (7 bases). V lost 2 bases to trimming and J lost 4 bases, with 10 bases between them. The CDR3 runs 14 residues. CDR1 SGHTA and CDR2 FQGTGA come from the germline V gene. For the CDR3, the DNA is TGTGCCAGCAGCTTACAGGGGGGTTCAGATACGCAGTATTTT. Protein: CASSLQGGSDTQYF.

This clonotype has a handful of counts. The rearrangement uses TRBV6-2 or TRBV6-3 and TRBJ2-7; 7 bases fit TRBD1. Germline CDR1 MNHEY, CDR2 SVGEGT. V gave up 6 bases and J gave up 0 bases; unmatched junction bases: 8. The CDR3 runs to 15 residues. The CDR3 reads CASRPTGISSYEQYV. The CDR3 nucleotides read TGTGCCAGCAGACCGACAGGGATCAGCTCCTACGAGCAGTACGTC.